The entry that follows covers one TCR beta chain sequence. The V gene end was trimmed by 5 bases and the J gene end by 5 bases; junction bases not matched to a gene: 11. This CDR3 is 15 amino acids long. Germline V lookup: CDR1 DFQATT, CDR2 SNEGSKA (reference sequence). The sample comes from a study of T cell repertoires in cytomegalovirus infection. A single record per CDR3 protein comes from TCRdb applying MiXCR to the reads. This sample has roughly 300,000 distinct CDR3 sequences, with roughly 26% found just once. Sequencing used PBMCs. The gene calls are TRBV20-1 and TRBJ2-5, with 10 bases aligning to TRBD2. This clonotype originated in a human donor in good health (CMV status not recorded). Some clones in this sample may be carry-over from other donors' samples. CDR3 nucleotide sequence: TGCAGTGCTCCAGCGGCTAGCGGGAGTGGGGAGACCCAGTACTTC. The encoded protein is CSAPAASGSGETQYF.